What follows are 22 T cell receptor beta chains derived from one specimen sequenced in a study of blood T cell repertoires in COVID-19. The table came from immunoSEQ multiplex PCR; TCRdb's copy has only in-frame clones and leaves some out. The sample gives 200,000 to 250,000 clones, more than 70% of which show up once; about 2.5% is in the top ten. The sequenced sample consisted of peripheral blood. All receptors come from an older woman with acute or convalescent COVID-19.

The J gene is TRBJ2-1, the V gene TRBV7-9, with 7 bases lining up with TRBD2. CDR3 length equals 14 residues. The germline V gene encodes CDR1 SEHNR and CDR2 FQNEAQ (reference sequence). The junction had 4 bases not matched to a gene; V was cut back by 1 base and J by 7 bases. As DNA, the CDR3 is TGTGCCAGCAGCTTAGAGACGCGGGGGAATGAGCAGTTCTTC. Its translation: CASSLETRGNEQFF.

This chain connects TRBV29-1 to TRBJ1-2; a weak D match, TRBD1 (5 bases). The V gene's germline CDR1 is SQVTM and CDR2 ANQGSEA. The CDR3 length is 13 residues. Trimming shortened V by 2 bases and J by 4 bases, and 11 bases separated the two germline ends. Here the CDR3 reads CSVEKDGGYGYTF. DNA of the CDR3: TGCAGCGTTGAAAAGGACGGGGGCTATGGCTACACCTTC.

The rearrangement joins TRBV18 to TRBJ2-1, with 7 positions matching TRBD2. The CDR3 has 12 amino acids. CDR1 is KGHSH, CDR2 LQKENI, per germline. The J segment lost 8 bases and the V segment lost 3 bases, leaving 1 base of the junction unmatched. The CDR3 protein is CASSPGRDEQFF. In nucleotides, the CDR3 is TGTGCCAGCTCACCGGGGAGGGATGAGCAGTTCTTC.

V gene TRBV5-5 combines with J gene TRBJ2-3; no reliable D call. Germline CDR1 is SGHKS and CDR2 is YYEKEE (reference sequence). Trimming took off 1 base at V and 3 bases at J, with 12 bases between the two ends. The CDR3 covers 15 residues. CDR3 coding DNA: TGTGCCAGCAGCTTGTCGGTGATCAATACAGATACGCAGTATTTT. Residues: CASSLSVINTDTQYF.

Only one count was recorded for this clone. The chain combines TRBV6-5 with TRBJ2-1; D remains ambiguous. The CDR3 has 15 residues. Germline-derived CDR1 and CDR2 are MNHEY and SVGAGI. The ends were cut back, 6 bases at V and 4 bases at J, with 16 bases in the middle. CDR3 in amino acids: CASRLTYVLYNEQFF. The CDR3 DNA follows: TGTGCCAGCAGGCTAACCTACGTCCTTTACAATGAGCAGTTCTTC.

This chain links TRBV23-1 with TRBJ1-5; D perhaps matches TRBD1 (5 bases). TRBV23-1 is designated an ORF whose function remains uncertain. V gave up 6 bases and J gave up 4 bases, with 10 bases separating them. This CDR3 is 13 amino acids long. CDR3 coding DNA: TGCGCCAGCAGGGTTACAGGAAATCAGCCCCAGCATTTT. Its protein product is CASRVTGNQPQHF.

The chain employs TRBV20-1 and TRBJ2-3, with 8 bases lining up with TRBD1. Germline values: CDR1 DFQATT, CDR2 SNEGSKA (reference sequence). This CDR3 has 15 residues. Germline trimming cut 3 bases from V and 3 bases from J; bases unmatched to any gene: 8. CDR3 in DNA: TGCAGTGCTAGTGCAGGGGGCTTAGGGACAGATACGCAGTATTTT. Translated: CSASAGGLGTDTQYF.

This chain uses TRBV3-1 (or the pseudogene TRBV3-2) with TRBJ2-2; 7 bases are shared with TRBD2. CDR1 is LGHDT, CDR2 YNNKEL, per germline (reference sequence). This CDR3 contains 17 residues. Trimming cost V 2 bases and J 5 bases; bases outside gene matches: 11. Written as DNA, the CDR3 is TGTGCCAGCAGCCAACGAACGGGCGGAGCGGGAACCGGGGAGCTGTTTTTT. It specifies CASSQRTGGAGTGELFF.

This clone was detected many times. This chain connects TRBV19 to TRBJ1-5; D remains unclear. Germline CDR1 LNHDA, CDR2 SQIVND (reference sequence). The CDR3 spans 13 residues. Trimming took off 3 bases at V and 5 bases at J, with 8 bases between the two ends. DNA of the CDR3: TGTGCCAGTAGTATTGGGCGGGATCAGCCCCAGCATTTT. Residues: CASSIGRDQPQHF.

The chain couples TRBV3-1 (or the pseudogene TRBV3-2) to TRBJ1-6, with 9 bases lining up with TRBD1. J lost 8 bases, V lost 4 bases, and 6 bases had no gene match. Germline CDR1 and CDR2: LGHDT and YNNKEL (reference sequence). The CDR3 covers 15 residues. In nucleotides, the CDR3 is TGTGCCAGCAGCCGAGACAGGGGGACATATTCACCCCTCCACTTT. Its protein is CASSRDRGTYSPLHF.

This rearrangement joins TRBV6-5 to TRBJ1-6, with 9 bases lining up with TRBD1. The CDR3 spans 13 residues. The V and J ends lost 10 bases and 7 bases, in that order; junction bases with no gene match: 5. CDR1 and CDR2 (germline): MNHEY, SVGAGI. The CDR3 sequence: CATKTGGNSPLHF. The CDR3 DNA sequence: TGTGCCACAAAGACAGGGGGAAATTCACCCCTCCACTTT.

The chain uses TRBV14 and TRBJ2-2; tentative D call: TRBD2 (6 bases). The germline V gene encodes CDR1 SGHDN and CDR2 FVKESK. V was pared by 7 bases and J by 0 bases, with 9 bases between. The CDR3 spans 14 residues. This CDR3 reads CASKGLANTGELFF. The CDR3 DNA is TGTGCCAGCAAGGGACTTGCGAACACCGGGGAGCTGTTTTTT.

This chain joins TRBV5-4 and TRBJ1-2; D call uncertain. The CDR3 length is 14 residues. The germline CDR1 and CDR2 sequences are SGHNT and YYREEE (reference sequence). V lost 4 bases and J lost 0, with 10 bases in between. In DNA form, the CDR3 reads TGTGCCAGCAGCCCCAACGGTGCTAACTATGGCTACACCTTC. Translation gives CASSPNGANYGYTF.

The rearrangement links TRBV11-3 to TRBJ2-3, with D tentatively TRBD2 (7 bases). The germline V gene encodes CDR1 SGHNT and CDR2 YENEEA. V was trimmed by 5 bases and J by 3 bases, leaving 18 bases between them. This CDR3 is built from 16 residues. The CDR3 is CASSLLSGGATDTQYF. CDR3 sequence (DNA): TGTGCCAGCAGCCTTCTTTCTGGGGGGGCTACAGATACGCAGTATTTT. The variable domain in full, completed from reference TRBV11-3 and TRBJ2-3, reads EAGVVQSPRYKIIEKKQPVAFWCNPISGHNTLYWYLQNLGQGPELLIRYENEEAVDDSQLPKDRFSAERLKGVDSTLKIQPAELGDSAVYLCASSLLSGGATDTQYFGPGTRLTVL.

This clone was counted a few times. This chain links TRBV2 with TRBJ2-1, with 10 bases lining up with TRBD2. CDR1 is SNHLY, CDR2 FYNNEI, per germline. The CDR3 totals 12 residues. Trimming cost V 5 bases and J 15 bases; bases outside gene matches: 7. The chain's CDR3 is CASSLERGGRFF. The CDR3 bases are TGTGCCAGCAGTCTCGAGCGGGGGGGACGGTTCTTC.

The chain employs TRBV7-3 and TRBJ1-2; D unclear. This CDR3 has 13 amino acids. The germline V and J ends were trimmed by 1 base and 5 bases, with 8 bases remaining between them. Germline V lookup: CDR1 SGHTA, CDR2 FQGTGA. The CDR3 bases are TGTGCCAGCAGCTTAAATGGCCTTTATGGCTACACCTTC. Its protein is CASSLNGLYGYTF. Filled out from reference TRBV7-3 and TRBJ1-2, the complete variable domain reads GAGVSQTPSNKVTEKGKYVELRCDPISGHTALYWYRQSLGQGPEFLIYFQGTGAADDSGLPNDRFFAVRPEGSVSTLKIQRTERGDSAVYLCASSLNGLYGYTFGSGTRLTVV.

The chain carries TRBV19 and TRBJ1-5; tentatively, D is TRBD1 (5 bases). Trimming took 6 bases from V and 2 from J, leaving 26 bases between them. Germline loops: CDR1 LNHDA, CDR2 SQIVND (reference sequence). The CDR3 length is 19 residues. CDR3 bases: TGTGCCAGTAGCATCTTGGGGGGTTCATCCCTCCTCCGCAATCAGCCCCAGCATTTT. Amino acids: CASSILGGSSLLRNQPQHF.

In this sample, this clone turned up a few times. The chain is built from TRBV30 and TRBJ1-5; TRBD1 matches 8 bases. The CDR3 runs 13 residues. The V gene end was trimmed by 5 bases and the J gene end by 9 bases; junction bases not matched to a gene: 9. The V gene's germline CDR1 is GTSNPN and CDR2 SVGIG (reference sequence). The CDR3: CAWGQGAIGPQHF. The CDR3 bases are TGTGCCTGGGGCCAGGGGGCAATTGGGCCCCAGCATTTT.

The CDR3 DNA sequence: TGTGCCAGCAGTCAAAGCGGGAGCCGGCAGTACTTC. Amino acids: CASSQSGSRQYF. The chain has TRBV3-1 (or the pseudogene TRBV3-2) and TRBJ2-7; 8 nucleotides match TRBD2. The junction had 7 bases not matched to a gene; V was cut back by 6 bases and J by 9 bases. This CDR3 has 12 residues. The germline V gene has CDR1 LGHDT and CDR2 YNNKEL (reference sequence).

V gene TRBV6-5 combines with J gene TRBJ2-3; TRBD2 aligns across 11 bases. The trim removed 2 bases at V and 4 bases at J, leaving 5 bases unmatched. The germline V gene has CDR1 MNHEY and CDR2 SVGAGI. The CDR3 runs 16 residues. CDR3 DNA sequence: TGTGCCAGCAGTTACGAACTAGCGGGAGCCCCAGATACGCAGTATTTT. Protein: CASSYELAGAPDTQYF.

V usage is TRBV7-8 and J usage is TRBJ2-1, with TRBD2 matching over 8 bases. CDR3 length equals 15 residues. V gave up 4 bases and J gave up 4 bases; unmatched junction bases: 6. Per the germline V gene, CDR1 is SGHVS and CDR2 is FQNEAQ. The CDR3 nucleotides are TGTGCCAGCAGCTACGGGAGGGCGGAATACAATGAGCAGTTCTTC. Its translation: CASSYGRAEYNEQFF.

The CDR3: CASSHRQGSDEQYF. The DNA of the CDR3 is TGTGCCAGCAGTCACAGACAGGGATCGGACGAGCAGTACTTC. This rearrangement joins TRBV3-1 (or the pseudogene TRBV3-2) to TRBJ2-7, with 7 bases identical to TRBD1. This CDR3 contains 14 residues. Germline CDR1 LGHDT, CDR2 YNNKEL (reference sequence). After removal of 6 bases from V and 5 bases from J, the junction contained 10 bases not matched to a gene.